Listed here are 29 T cell receptor beta chains from one sample, sequenced in a study of radiation and T cells in renal cell carcinoma. Profiled with immunoSEQ multiplex PCR; TCRdb holds only in-frame clones, not every one. Among roughly 23,000 clones, roughly half were seen once, and the ten largest hold roughly 16%. The treatment: 15 Gy SBRT to primary tumor, nephrectomy 4 weeks later. This specimen consisted of tumor tissue, obtained from a patient whose treatment included radiotherapy and nephrectomy. These receptors all stem from a woman aged 45-65 years with renal cell carcinoma.

The rearrangement links TRBV6-1 to TRBJ2-2, with D uncertain. V lost 4 bases, J lost 5 bases, and 11 bases lay in between. This CDR3 region has 14 residues. Looked up from germline, CDR1 is MNHNS and CDR2 is SASEGT. The CDR3 loop is CASSVGGGTGELFF. As DNA, the CDR3 is TGTGCCAGCAGTGTGGGCGGTGGGACCGGGGAGCTGTTTTTT.

Of note for this clone: At one end, the junction sequence differs from germline, possibly due to a read error. The genes are TRBV6-1 and TRBJ2-4; the D gene is possibly TRBD1 (6 bases). Germline V CDR1 and CDR2: MNHNS, SASEGT. This CDR3 has 15 residues. CDR3 amino acids: CASSTTGHPKNIRYF. The CDR3 DNA reads as TGTGCCAGCAGTACAACGGGACACCCTAAAAACATTCGGTACTTC.

This clone is termed medium-sized. The rearrangement uses TRBV6-1 and TRBJ1-5; the D gene is possibly TRBD1 (5 bases). The V end lost 3 bases, the J end lost 0 bases, and 9 bases lay between the germline ends. There are 15 residues in the CDR3. CDR1 is MNHNS and CDR2 is SASEGT in the germline V gene. The CDR3 bases are TGTGCCAGCAGTGAGGGGGTCTATAGCAATCAGCCCCAGCATTTT. Translation gives CASSEGVYSNQPQHF.

This sequence joins TRBV7-9 and TRBJ2-1; 9 bases align to TRBD1. Germline assignment: CDR1 SEHNR and CDR2 FQNEAQ (reference sequence). After removal of 1 base from V and 7 bases from J, the junction contained 5 bases not matched to a gene. The length of the CDR3 is 15 residues. CDR3 residues: CASSLVQGAKNEQFF. CDR3 nucleotide sequence: TGTGCCAGCAGCTTAGTACAGGGGGCTAAGAATGAGCAGTTCTTC.

The DNA of the CDR3 is TGCGCCAGCAGCTTGGATGGGGTTTACTTTGGAAACACCATATATTTT. It codes for CASSLDGVYFGNTIYF. The chain has TRBV5-1 and TRBJ1-3; D is uncertain. Trimming removed 0 bases at V and 3 bases at J, with 13 bases between. CDR1 is SGHRS, CDR2 YFSETQ, per germline. This CDR3 has 16 amino acids.

Judged by abundance, this clone is medium-sized. The chain links TRBV2 to TRBJ1-1; no firm D call. The CDR3 totals 13 residues. The germline V gene has CDR1 SNHLY and CDR2 FYNNEI. Deletions cut 6 bases from V and 4 bases from J, with 12 bases between. This chain's CDR3 is CASRGEMGTEAFF. The CDR3 DNA reads as TGTGCCAGCAGGGGAGAGATGGGCACTGAAGCTTTCTTT.

The chain uses TRBV7-8 and TRBJ2-5; maybe TRBD1 (6 bases). Trimming removed 5 bases at V and 1 base at J, with 14 bases between. CDR1 SGHVS and CDR2 FQNEAQ come from the germline V gene. The CDR3 runs to 15 residues. CDR3 coding DNA: TGTGCCAGCAGCCCGGGACACGGAATCCAAGAGACCCAGTACTTC. It yields the protein CASSPGHGIQETQYF. The full variable domain, completed using reference TRBV7-8 and TRBJ2-5, is GAGVSQSPRYKVAKRGQDVALRCDPISGHVSLFWYQQALGQGPEFLTYFQNEAQLDKSGLPSDRFFAERPEGSVSTLKIQRTQQEDSAVYLCASSPGHGIQETQYFGPGTRLLVL.

V gene TRBV7-9 combines with J gene TRBJ1-4; no firm D call. Germline V gene data show CDR1 as SEHNR and CDR2 as FQNEAQ (reference sequence). The V end was cut by 3 bases, the J end by 6 bases, with 20 bases between. The CDR3 is 17 amino acids. CDR3 in DNA: TGTGCCAGCAGCTTTGTTGCCACCGGGTCCCGACATGAAAAACTGTTTTTT. Translated, it gives CASSFVATGSRHEKLFF.

This clone has a handful of counts. The rearrangement joins TRBV19 to TRBJ2-2; tentative D call: TRBD2 (6 bases). Trimming removed 10 bases from V and 9 bases from J, with 12 bases in between. The CDR3 has 11 amino acids. Germline V gene data show CDR1 as LNHDA and CDR2 as SQIVND (reference sequence). The CDR3 DNA is TGTGCCACCTTAGGGAGGAGGGAGCTGTTTTTT. Its translation is CATLGRRELFF. The full variable domain, with the rest looked up from reference TRBV19 and TRBJ2-2, is DGGITQSPKYLFRKEGQNVTLSCEQNLNHDAMYWYRQDPGQGLRLIYYSQIVNDFQKGDIAEGYSVSREKKESFPLTVTSAQKNPTAFYLCATLGRRELFFGEGSRLTVL.

There are many counts of this clone. The CDR3 sequence is CASSQDRAGPYGYTF. The CDR3 DNA follows: TGCGCCAGCAGCCAAGATCGTGCAGGGCCGTATGGCTACACCTTC. The chain has TRBV4-3 and TRBJ1-2; D perhaps matches TRBD1 (5 bases). Germline values: CDR1 LGHNA, CDR2 YSLEER. The CDR3 spans 15 residues. Trimming removed 0 bases from V and 5 bases from J, with 13 bases in between.

The V call is TRBV9, the J call TRBJ2-7; TRBD1 matches at 7 bases. V shed 5 bases, J shed 5 bases, and the junction held 13 bases outside the gene matches. The CDR3 length is 15 residues. Germline CDR1 reads SGDLS; CDR2 reads YYNGEE. In DNA form, the CDR3 reads TGTGCCAGCAGTAGACAGGGATTGGAGGTCCACGAGCAGTACTTC. Protein: CASSRQGLEVHEQYF. Together with reference TRBV9 and TRBJ2-7, the CDR3 gives the full variable domain: DSGVTQTPKHLITATGQRVTLRCSPRSGDLSVYWYQQSLDQGLQFLIQYYNGEERAKGNILERFSAQQFPDLHSELNLSSLELGDSALYFCASSRQGLEVHEQYFGPGTRLTVT.

This clone was seen a handful of times. The V and J genes are TRBV6-6 and TRBJ2-7, with a weak D call TRBD2 (5 bases). The germline V gene encodes CDR1 MNHNY and CDR2 SVGAGI (reference sequence). The CDR3 contains 14 residues. V lost 6 bases and J 2 bases, leaving 14 bases between the germline ends. CDR3 region: CASSHGDQAYEQYF. The CDR3 nucleotides read TGTGCCAGCAGCCACGGGGATCAAGCCTACGAGCAGTACTTC.

This clone showed up just a few times. The V and J genes are TRBV13 and TRBJ2-1; 14 nucleotides align to TRBD2. V was clipped by 4 bases and J by 5 bases; unmatched bases: 7. CDR3 length: 17 amino acids. Germline loops: CDR1 PRHDT, CDR2 FYEKMQ (reference sequence). This CDR3 is CASSSTPGLAGDNEQFF. In DNA form, the CDR3 reads TGTGCCAGCAGCTCGACCCCGGGACTAGCGGGGGACAATGAGCAGTTCTTC.

This clone was seen just once. The chain links TRBV23-1 to TRBJ2-7, with 10 bases fitting TRBD1. TRBV23-1 is known as an ORF, though its function is uncertain. Trimming took 6 bases from V and 2 from J; bases not matched to a gene: 7. CDR3 length equals 15 residues. Here the CDR3 DNA reads TGCGCCAGCAGGCCGGGACAGGGGTCCCCCTACGAGCAGTACTTC. Its translation is CASRPGQGSPYEQYF.

The rearrangement links TRBV7-9 to TRBJ2-7; no clear D gene. The V and J ends lost 0 bases and 4 bases respectively, with 13 bases between them. Looked up from germline, CDR1 is SEHNR and CDR2 is FQNEAQ (reference sequence). The CDR3 is 15 amino acids. Written as DNA, the CDR3 is TGTGCCAGCAGCTTAGCGCCCACGACAACTTACGAGCAGTACTTC. Its protein is CASSLAPTTTYEQYF.

This clone was seen just once. V and J are TRBV5-1 and TRBJ1-1; perhaps TRBD1 as D (5 bases). This CDR3 is built from 16 residues. Trimming took off 0 bases at V and 0 bases at J, with 12 bases between the two ends. Per germline, CDR1 SGHRS and CDR2 YFSETQ. CDR3 in amino acids: CASSLVSPGVNTEAFF. The CDR3 bases are TGCGCCAGCAGCTTGGTCTCCCCGGGGGTGAACACTGAAGCTTTCTTT.

The rearrangement links TRBV16 to TRBJ1-4; weak D call: TRBD1 (6 bases). Looked up from germline, CDR1 is KGHSY and CDR2 is FQNENV. The length of the CDR3 is 17 residues. The ends were cut back, 0 bases at V and 4 bases at J, with 15 bases in the middle. The CDR3 spells CASSQSPQGRGNEKLFF. The CDR3 nucleotides are TGTGCCAGCAGCCAATCCCCTCAGGGGAGAGGTAATGAAAAACTGTTTTTT.

The rearrangement joins TRBV6-6 to TRBJ2-7; D is possibly TRBD1 (6 bases). The CDR3 runs 16 residues. Trimming stripped 6 bases from V and 1 base from J, with 19 bases between. Looked up from germline, CDR1 is MNHNY and CDR2 is SVGAGI (reference sequence). The CDR3 sequence is CASSFIHRDGSYEQYF. The CDR3 bases are TGTGCCAGCAGCTTCATCCACAGGGATGGGTCCTACGAGCAGTACTTC.

This clone was counted only a few times. The chain recombines TRBV6-1 with TRBJ2-7; tentatively, D is TRBD1 (6 bases). CDR3 length equals 13 residues. V lost 5 bases and J 0 bases, leaving 8 bases between the germline ends. Germline V gene sequence: CDR1 MNHNS, CDR2 SASEGT. As DNA, the CDR3 is TGTGCCAGCAGTCCGGGACACTCCTACGAGCAGTACTTC. Translating gives CASSPGHSYEQYF.

The rearrangement links TRBV7-8 to TRBJ2-7; D is uncertain. The V and J ends lost 1 base and 0 bases respectively, with 7 bases between them. The CDR3 length is 14 residues. CDR1 and CDR2 (germline): SGHVS, FQNEAQ. The CDR3 DNA follows: TGTGCCAGCAGCTTAGTCGGCGGCTCCTACGAGCAGTACTTC. This sequence encodes CASSLVGGSYEQYF. Supplemented by reference TRBV7-8 and TRBJ2-7, the full variable domain reads GAGVSQSPRYKVAKRGQDVALRCDPISGHVSLFWYQQALGQGPEFLTYFQNEAQLDKSGLPSDRFFAERPEGSVSTLKIQRTQQEDSAVYLCASSLVGGSYEQYFGPGTRLTVT.

This clone was picked up one time. The gene calls are TRBV7-2 and TRBJ1-2; no clear D. The germline V gene has CDR1 SGHTA and CDR2 FQGNSA. The CDR3 sequence is 12 residues long. With 7 bases removed from V and 5 bases from J, the gap between germline ends came to 11 bases. The DNA of the CDR3 is TGTGCCAGCAACTCGGTCGGGTATGGCTACACCTTC. Protein sequence: CASNSVGYGYTF.

This clone was seen just once. The gene calls are TRBV29-1 and TRBJ2-2; D is perhaps TRBD1 or TRBD2 (5 bases each). This CDR3 has 14 amino acids. CDR1 is SQVTM and CDR2 is ANQGSEA in the germline V gene. V lost 7 bases and J lost 2, with 14 bases in between. CDR3 DNA: TGCAGCGGTCTATCCGGGACCAACACCGGGGAGCTGTTTTTT. It codes for CSGLSGTNTGELFF.

V usage is TRBV18 and J usage is TRBJ1-1, with a possible D match to TRBD1 (5 bases). V dropped 2 bases and J dropped 8 bases, with 12 bases sitting between them. In germline, CDR1 is KGHSH, CDR2 LQKENI. There are 13 residues in the CDR3. For the CDR3, the DNA is TGTGCCAGCTCACCAAGTGCGACAGTAGAAGCTTTCTTT. This sequence encodes CASSPSATVEAFF.

V gene TRBV7-9 combines with J gene TRBJ1-6; 9 bases map to TRBD1. With V trimmed by 5 bases and J by 2 bases, 7 bases remained unmatched. Germline V CDR1 and CDR2: SEHNR, FQNEAQ (reference sequence). This CDR3 region has 17 residues. CDR3 sequence reads: CASSHDRGFAYNSPLHF. The DNA for the CDR3 is TGTGCCAGCAGCCATGACAGGGGGTTCGCCTATAATTCACCCCTCCACTTT.

This clone has ten or more counts. The chain employs TRBV2 and TRBJ2-3; 10 bases map to TRBD2. The CDR3 loop spans 15 amino acids. V shed 5 bases and J 5 bases; nucleotides not matched to a gene: 7. The germline CDR1 and CDR2 sequences are SNHLY and FYNNEI. The CDR3 nucleotides are TGTGCCAGCAGTCGGGTAGCGGGGGGTTTAGATACGCAGTATTTT. Translating gives CASSRVAGGLDTQYF.

Relative to its sample, this clone is medium-sized. The gene calls are TRBV2 and TRBJ1-2; tentatively, D is TRBD1 (5 bases). Germline assignment: CDR1 SNHLY and CDR2 FYNNEI. The CDR3 loop spans 14 amino acids. V dropped 1 base and J dropped 9 bases, with 15 bases sitting between them. The CDR3 sequence is CASSEVWGNSRYTF. The CDR3 bases are TGTGCCAGCAGTGAAGTCTGGGGGAACTCTCGCTACACCTTC.

The V call is TRBV12-2, the J call TRBJ1-5; the D call of TRBD1 is as the table states it, not checked on the DNA. TRBV12-2 is described as a pseudogene. The CDR3 is 18 residues long. The CDR3 is CASRLRDYGQRSNQPQHF. The CDR3 coding sequence is TGTGCAAGTCGCTTAAGAGACTACGGACAGAGGAGCAATCAGCCCCAGCATTTT.

Details on this clone: Germline is not matched at one junction end, which may reflect a read error. V gene TRBV10-3 combines with J gene TRBJ1-3, with D hard to call. CDR1 is ENHRY and CDR2 is SYGVKD in the germline V gene. This CDR3 region has 13 residues. In DNA, the CDR3 is TGTGCCAGCAGTTATATTTCTGGAAACACCATATATTTT. The encoded protein is CASSYISGNTIYF.

The chain employs TRBV6-5 and TRBJ1-5; 7 bases agree with TRBD1. The V segment lost 5 bases and the J segment 2 bases; nucleotides outside the gene matches: 6. This CDR3 has 15 amino acids. CDR1 MNHEY and CDR2 SVGAGI come from the germline V gene. The CDR3 region is CASSTDRVGNQPQHF. The CDR3 nucleotides read TGTGCCAGCAGTACCGACAGGGTTGGCAATCAGCCCCAGCATTTT.